This section outlines one T cell receptor beta chain sequence together with its context. Each recovered donor of Cohort 3 presented with two negative PCRs, clearance, or symptom resolution. The assay was immunoSEQ multiplex PCR, and TCRdb's table has in-frame clones only and misses some. The sample lists about 210,000 clones, 89% occurring once. Germline values: CDR1 KGHSH, CDR2 LQKENI. V lost 3 bases to trimming and J lost 4 bases; unmatched junction nucleotides: 5. The CDR3 loop spans 16 amino acids. These data originate in a study of blood T cell repertoires in COVID-19. Study in general: Sample material is recorded as cDNA or gDNA derived from T cells, B-cell-depleted T cells, or PBMCs.

This receptor was identified in a woman aged 18-29 years who had recovered from COVID-19. The rearrangement joins TRBV18 to TRBJ2-2, with 10 bases identical to TRBD1. The sequencing input was PBMCs or T cells enriched from blood (not recorded which). The CDR3 sequence is CASSPRDRGSTGELFF. The CDR3 DNA is TGTGCCAGCTCACCCAGGGACAGGGGCTCCACCGGGGAGCTGTTTTTT.